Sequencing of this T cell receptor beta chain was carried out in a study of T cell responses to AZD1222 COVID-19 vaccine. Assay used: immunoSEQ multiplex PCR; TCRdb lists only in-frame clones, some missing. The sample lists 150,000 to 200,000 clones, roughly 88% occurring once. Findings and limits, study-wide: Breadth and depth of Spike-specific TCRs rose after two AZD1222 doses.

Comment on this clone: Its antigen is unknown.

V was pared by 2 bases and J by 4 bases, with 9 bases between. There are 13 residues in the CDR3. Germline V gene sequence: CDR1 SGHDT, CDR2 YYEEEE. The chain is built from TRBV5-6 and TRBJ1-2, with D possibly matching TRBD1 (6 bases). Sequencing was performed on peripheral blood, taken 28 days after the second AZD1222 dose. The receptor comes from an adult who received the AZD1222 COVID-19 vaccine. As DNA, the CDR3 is TGTGCCAGCAGCTTACAGGGACCCTATGGCTACACCTTC. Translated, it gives CASSLQGPYGYTF.